One and the same sample provided the 32 T cell receptor beta chains below, sequenced in a study of neurological immune-mediated disorders. This sample's time point: longitudinal time-point 3. TCRdb passed the 5' RACE reads through MiXCR, listing each CDR3 protein once. The table has approximately 80,000 distinct CDR3 sequences, about 4.5% seen once. The sequencing input was PBMCs. The receptor set was obtained from a woman aged 55 to 70 with multiple sclerosis.

This clonotype was recorded at least ten times. CDR3 region: CASSYSSLTDTQYF. Here the CDR3 DNA reads TGTGCCAGCAGTTACTCGTCGCTCACAGATACGCAGTATTTT. The genes are TRBV6-2 or TRBV6-3 and TRBJ2-3, with D hard to call. The germline V gene has CDR1 MNHEY and CDR2 SVGEGT. V was pared by 0 bases and J by 2 bases, with 6 bases between. The CDR3 loop spans 14 amino acids.

This clonotype came up many times. The chain joins TRBV20-1 to TRBJ2-7; D may be TRBD1 (5 bases). This CDR3 spans 15 amino acids. From germline, CDR1 is DFQATT and CDR2 SNEGSKA (reference sequence). The V gene lost 5 bases and the J gene lost 1 base, with 18 bases spanning the gap. CDR3 sequence (DNA): TGCAGTGCTCCCGCGGCAGGGTTCGGGTCCTACGAGCAGTACTTC. Translation: CSAPAAGFGSYEQYF.

The sample holds many counts of this clonotype. This chain links TRBV5-6 with TRBJ2-2; no clear D. V was shortened by 5 bases and J by 0 bases, with 14 bases between the two germline ends. Germline V gene sequence: CDR1 SGHDT, CDR2 YYEEEE. The CDR3 loop spans 16 amino acids. This CDR3 is CASSLTDGSNTGELFF. CDR3 DNA sequence: TGTGCCAGCAGTTTAACGGACGGATCGAACACCGGGGAGCTGTTTTTT.

There are a few counts of this clonotype. The rearrangement joins TRBV27 to TRBJ1-1; D unclear. Deletions cut 3 bases from V and 6 bases from J, with 11 bases between. CDR1 is MNHEY and CDR2 is SMNVEV in the germline V gene (reference sequence). This CDR3 has 13 residues. The CDR3 here is CASSLSLISEAFF. DNA for the CDR3: TGTGCCAGCAGTTTGTCCCTCATCTCTGAAGCTTTCTTT.

This clonotype was seen many times. The V call is TRBV12-3 or TRBV12-4, the J call TRBJ2-5, with TRBD2 matching over 8 bases. J lost 5 bases, V lost 6 bases, and 5 bases had no gene match. This CDR3 is 13 amino acids long. The CDR3 DNA follows: TGTGCCAGCAGCCGGACTAGCAGGGAGACCCAGTACTTC. Its protein product is CASSRTSRETQYF.

This clonotype was seen at least ten times. The chain carries TRBV27 and TRBJ1-2; the match to TRBD1 covers 7 bases. V was pared by 1 base and J by 4 bases, with 6 bases of the junction left unmatched. CDR1 MNHEY and CDR2 SMNVEV come from the germline V gene (reference sequence). The CDR3 is made up of 15 amino acids. This CDR3 is CASSLFGQAFYGYTF. CDR3 in DNA: TGTGCCAGCAGTTTATTCGGACAGGCCTTCTATGGCTACACCTTC.

This clonotype was seen repeatedly, ten times or more. The CDR3 DNA sequence: TGCAGCGTTGAAGATCAGGGTGAGCAGTTCTTC. Protein product: CSVEDQGEQFF. The genes are TRBV29-1 and TRBJ2-1, with D maybe TRBD1 (5 bases). The germline CDR1 and CDR2 sequences are SQVTM and ANQGSEA. CDR3 length equals 11 residues. V lost 0 bases and J lost 9, with 6 bases in between.

This clonotype was recorded many times. This chain connects TRBV6-5 to TRBJ2-1; D might be TRBD1 (6 bases). The CDR3 length is 16 residues. V was trimmed by 0 bases and J by 1 base, leaving 10 bases between them. Germline CDR1 and CDR2: MNHEY and SVGAGI. The DNA of the CDR3 is TGTGCCAGCAGTTACTCGAGCAGGGGATCCTACAATGAGCAGTTCTTC. This codes for CASSYSSRGSYNEQFF.

The sample holds many counts of this clonotype. The rearrangement links TRBV6-2 or TRBV6-3 to TRBJ2-5, with 7 bases lining up with TRBD2. This CDR3 comprises 14 residues. J was trimmed by 0 bases and V by 4 bases; bases with no gene match: 2. Germline CDR1 and CDR2: MNHEY and SVGEGT. CDR3 protein: CASSWSGNQETQYF. The CDR3 DNA is TGTGCCAGCAGTTGGAGCGGGAACCAAGAGACCCAGTACTTC.

This clonotype was counted many times. J is TRBJ1-2 and V is TRBV3-1, with D hard to call. The V end lost 4 bases, the J end lost 6 bases, and 6 bases lay between the germline ends. Per the germline V gene, CDR1 is LGHDT and CDR2 is YNNKEL (reference sequence). The CDR3 spans 11 residues. The CDR3, as DNA: TGTGCCAGCAGCCTTGGAAATGGCTACACCTTC. Residues: CASSLGNGYTF.

This clonotype was recorded many times. At one end, the junction sequence differs from germline, possibly due to a read error. The CDR3, as DNA: TGTGCTAGCAGCTTAGCGGGGCTGGCTAATGAGCAGTTCTTC. This sequence encodes CASSLAGLANEQFF. V gene TRBV7-7 combines with J gene TRBJ2-1; 8 nucleotides agree with TRBD2. Germline V gives CDR1 SSHAT, CDR2 FNYEAQ (reference sequence). The CDR3 sequence is 14 residues long. Filled out from reference TRBV7-7 and TRBJ2-1, the complete variable domain reads GAGVSQSPRYKVTKRGQDVTLRCDPISSHATLYWYQQALGQGPEFLTYFNYEAQPDKSGLPSDRFSAERPEGSISTLTIQRTEQRDSAMYRCASSLAGLANEQFFGPGTRLTVL.

This clonotype occurred many times. The chain links TRBV7-8 to TRBJ2-7, with TRBD1 as a possible D gene (6 bases). Trimming took off 8 bases at V and 3 bases at J, with 17 bases between the two ends. Looked up from germline, CDR1 is SGHVS and CDR2 is FQNEAQ. The CDR3 has 14 amino acids. CDR3 nucleotides: TGTGCCAGCGGACCACGACAGGCTGTCTACGAGCAGTACTTC. Protein: CASGPRQAVYEQYF. The full variable domain, in which reference TRBV7-8 and TRBJ2-7 provide the parts outside the CDR3, is GAGVSQSPRYKVAKRGQDVALRCDPISGHVSLFWYQQALGQGPEFLTYFQNEAQLDKSGLPSDRFFAERPEGSVSTLKIQRTQQEDSAVYLCASGPRQAVYEQYFGPGTRLTVT.

This clonotype was seen repeatedly, ten times or more. DNA for the CDR3: TGTGCCATCAGTACGGGACAGGGGCAAGAGACCCAGTACTTC. This codes for CAISTGQGQETQYF. V is TRBV10-3 and J is TRBJ2-5; 10 nucleotides match TRBD1. CDR1 ENHRY and CDR2 SYGVKD come from the germline V gene. This CDR3 spans 14 amino acids. V trimming: 5 bases; J trimming: 2 bases; junction bases outside the gene matches: 2.

This clonotype was detected ten times or more. The chain employs TRBV5-1 and TRBJ2-2; a possible D gene is TRBD2 (5 bases). Germline CDR1 and CDR2: SGHRS and YFSETQ. V lost 4 bases, J lost 6 bases, and 16 bases lay in between. The CDR3 spans 15 residues. The CDR3 loop is CASSLTSHGAGELFF. The CDR3 nucleotides read TGCGCCAGCAGCCTTACTAGTCATGGGGCCGGGGAGCTGTTTTTT.

This clonotype was seen at least ten times. The V gene is TRBV7-9, the J gene TRBJ2-7; D possibly corresponds to TRBD1 (6 bases). The germline V gene encodes CDR1 SEHNR and CDR2 FQNEAQ (reference sequence). V lost 1 base and J 7 bases, leaving 17 bases between the germline ends. This CDR3 is 15 amino acids long. The CDR3 DNA follows: TGTGCCAGCAGCTTAGGGGGACATCCGTCTGATGAGCAGTACTTC. This gives the protein CASSLGGHPSDEQYF.

This clonotype was counted many times. The chain has TRBV7-9 and TRBJ2-5; no definite D call. V lost 1 base, J lost 5 bases, and 2 bases lay in between. CDR3 length: 11 amino acids. From germline, CDR1 is SEHNR and CDR2 FQNEAQ (reference sequence). The CDR3 region has the DNA TGTGCCAGCAGCTTAGATGAGACCCAGTACTTC. This encodes CASSLDETQYF.

Note on this clonotype: A much larger clonotype is one base distant, so this may be a read error. This chain links TRBV2 with TRBJ2-2, with no clear D. Looked up from germline, CDR1 is SNHLY and CDR2 is FYNNEI. V lost 10 bases and J 4 bases, leaving 13 bases between the germline ends. The CDR3 is made up of 13 amino acids. CDR3 DNA sequence: TGTGCCAACAGACCCACTTTCACCGGGGAGCTGTTTTTT. This sequence encodes CANRPTFTGELFF.

In this sample, this clonotype turned up many times. V usage is TRBV6-5 and J usage is TRBJ2-7; the match to TRBD1 covers 9 bases. The V segment lost 8 bases and the J segment 5 bases; nucleotides outside the gene matches: 10. In germline, CDR1 is MNHEY, CDR2 SVGAGI. The CDR3 loop spans 14 amino acids. The CDR3 DNA reads as TGTGCCAGCGGAAGGGACAGGGTTCTGAACGAGCAGTACTTC. Translation: CASGRDRVLNEQYF.

Ten or more counts support this clonotype. The V and J genes are TRBV5-8 and TRBJ1-6, with 7 bases lining up with TRBD1. The junction had 11 bases not matched to a gene; V was cut back by 4 bases and J by 7 bases. CDR1 and CDR2 from the germline V gene are SGHTS and YDEGEE. The CDR3 is 16 amino acids. This chain's CDR3 is CASSAPPGTVNSPLHF. CDR3 nucleotide sequence: TGTGCCAGCAGCGCCCCACCCGGGACAGTGAATTCACCCCTCCACTTT.

This clonotype was seen ten or more times. V is TRBV12-3 or TRBV12-4 and J is TRBJ2-7; TRBD2 agrees at 7 bases. The CDR3 consists of 14 residues. The J segment lost 0 bases and the V segment lost 2 bases, leaving 1 base of the junction unmatched. The DNA for the CDR3 is TGTGCCAGCAGTTTACGGGGGGTCTCCTACGAGCAGTACTTC. Amino acid sequence: CASSLRGVSYEQYF.

This clonotype was observed a few times. The chain uses TRBV18 and TRBJ1-1; D remains ambiguous. CDR1 and CDR2 (germline): KGHSH, LQKENI. The CDR3 contains 16 residues. Trimming cost V 3 bases and J 0 bases, with 14 bases left between them. The CDR3 nucleotides read TGTGCCAGCTCACCCCGGTCGGGCTTACTGAACACTGAAGCTTTCTTT. This encodes CASSPRSGLLNTEAFF.

This clonotype was detected many times. The chain employs TRBV15 and TRBJ1-5; D perhaps matches TRBD1 (6 bases). V dropped 2 bases and J dropped 1 base, with 21 bases sitting between them. The CDR3 sequence is 19 residues long. Germline CDR1 and CDR2: LNHNV and YYDKDF (reference sequence). The CDR3 here is CATSRQNPRRGSSNQPQHF. The DNA of the CDR3 is TGTGCCACCAGCAGACAAAATCCGCGCAGGGGATCAAGCAATCAGCCCCAGCATTTT. The full variable domain, completed using reference TRBV15 and TRBJ1-5, is DAMVIQNPRYQVTQFGKPVTLSCSQTLNHNVMYWYQQKSSQAPKLLFHYYDKDFNNEADTPDNFQSRRPNTSFCFLDIRSPGLGDTAMYLCATSRQNPRRGSSNQPQHFGDGTRLSIL.

In this sample, this clonotype turned up many times. The chain uses TRBV5-1 and TRBJ1-1; D may be TRBD1 (5 bases). V gave up 4 bases and J gave up 1 base, with 14 bases separating them. The CDR3 loop spans 15 amino acids. Germline V gives CDR1 SGHRS, CDR2 YFSETQ. CDR3 nucleotides: TGCGCCAGCAGCCCCGACGGGACGGCGAACACTGAAGCTTTCTTT. Translation gives CASSPDGTANTEAFF. Full variable domain (missing parts from reference TRBV5-1 and TRBJ1-1): KAGVTQTPRYLIKTRGQQVTLSCSPISGHRSVSWYQQTPGQGLQFLFEYFSETQRNKGNFPGRFSGRQFSNSRSEMNVSTLELGDSALYLCASSPDGTANTEAFFGQGTRLTVV.

This clonotype has ten or more counts. The chain employs TRBV9 and TRBJ2-3, with D perhaps given as TRBD1 or TRBD2 (7 bases each). The CDR3 runs 15 residues. CDR1 SGDLS and CDR2 YYNGEE come from the germline V gene. V lost 3 bases to trimming and J lost 6 bases, with 17 bases between them. CDR3: CASSGEIQGGDTQYF. The CDR3 nucleotides read TGTGCCAGCAGCGGAGAGATTCAGGGGGGGGATACGCAGTATTTT. The full variable domain, rest sourced from reference TRBV9 and TRBJ2-3, is DSGVTQTPKHLITATGQRVTLRCSPRSGDLSVYWYQQSLDQGLQFLIQYYNGEERAKGNILERFSAQQFPDLHSELNLSSLELGDSALYFCASSGEIQGGDTQYFGPGTRLTVL.

The chain uses TRBV19 and TRBJ1-3; D is possibly TRBD1 (5 bases). This CDR3 region has 15 residues. The V end lost 4 bases, the J end lost 3 bases, and 13 bases lay between the germline ends. CDR1 LNHDA and CDR2 SQIVND come from the germline V gene (reference sequence). CDR3 in amino acids: CASSNRGTYGNTIYF. CDR3 nucleotides: TGTGCCAGTAGTAATCGCGGGACCTATGGAAACACCATATATTTT.

This clonotype was seen many times. V usage is TRBV12-3 or TRBV12-4 and J usage is TRBJ2-6; no definite D call. The CDR3 length is 13 residues. V was shortened by 3 bases and J by 4 bases, with 4 bases between the two germline ends. The CDR3 DNA follows: TGTGCCAGCAGTTTGACGGGGGCCAACGTCCTGACTTTC. This gives the protein CASSLTGANVLTF.

This clonotype showed up many times. The V call is TRBV20-1, the J call TRBJ2-7; 8 bases agree with TRBD1. Per the germline V gene, CDR1 is DFQATT and CDR2 is SNEGSKA (reference sequence). This CDR3 is built from 12 residues. V shed 6 bases, J shed 5 bases, and the junction held 6 bases outside the gene matches. The CDR3 spells CSARDRGHEQYF. The CDR3 DNA follows: TGCAGTGCCCGAGACAGGGGCCACGAGCAGTACTTC.

Ten or more counts support this clonotype. The CDR3: CSAGSGRGLVTEAFF. CDR3 sequence (DNA): TGCAGTGCTGGGTCAGGGCGGGGGTTGGTCACTGAAGCTTTCTTT. The rearrangement links TRBV20-1 to TRBJ1-1, with D tentatively TRBD1 (5 bases). Per germline, CDR1 DFQATT and CDR2 SNEGSKA (reference sequence). CDR3 size: 15 residues. Trimming stripped 5 bases from V and 4 bases from J, with 20 bases between.

The table lists this clonotype with many counts. CDR3 DNA: TGCGCCAGCAGCCCGGTTGGGAGGGGGCGGAACACTGAAGCTTTCTTT. Its translation: CASSPVGRGRNTEAFF. J is TRBJ1-1 and V is TRBV4-1, with 7 bases lining up with TRBD1. Trimming cost V 4 bases and J 1 base; bases outside gene matches: 9. Germline V lookup: CDR1 MGHRA, CDR2 YSYEKL. The CDR3 is 16 amino acids.

In this sample, this clonotype turned up many times. J is TRBJ1-3 and V is TRBV5-1; D is uncertain. From germline, CDR1 is SGHRS and CDR2 YFSETQ. V lost 2 bases to trimming and J lost 2 bases, with 11 bases between them. The CDR3 is made up of 15 amino acids. CDR3 in amino acids: CASSFMLDPGNTIYF. As DNA, the CDR3 is TGCGCCAGCAGCTTTATGTTGGATCCTGGAAACACCATATATTTT.

This clonotype was counted many times. This chain uses TRBV7-8 with TRBJ2-3, with 10 bases that match TRBD2. This CDR3 has 18 amino acids. From germline, CDR1 is SGHVS and CDR2 FQNEAQ. V lost 2 bases and J lost 0; bases outside the gene matches: 8. The CDR3 DNA sequence: TGTGCCAGCAGCTTAAGACTAGCGGGTGGGGTAAGCACAGATACGCAGTATTTT. Residues: CASSLRLAGGVSTDTQYF.

This clonotype was detected ten times or more. The J gene is TRBJ2-7, the V gene TRBV20-1, with D tentatively TRBD1 (6 bases). CDR3 length: 12 residues. V lost 6 bases, J lost 4 bases, and 13 bases lay in between. Per the germline V gene, CDR1 is DFQATT and CDR2 is SNEGSKA (reference sequence). CDR3 loop: CSAETGIYEQYF. As DNA, the CDR3 is TGCAGTGCAGAGACAGGAATTTACGAGCAGTACTTC.